This entry lists 18 T cell receptor beta chains sequenced from one sample in a study of OX40 agonist ivuxolimab in advanced cancers. The data were produced by immunoSEQ multiplex PCR, yet TCRdb's version contains in-frame clones alone and is incomplete. The repertoire consists of fewer than 65,000 clones, with 85% to 90% occurring once and the leading ten covering approximately 1.5%. The source material was CD4+ or CD8+ T cells sorted from blood, sampled in a trial of the OX40 agonist ivuxolimab. These receptors all come from an adult with an advanced solid tumor such as melanoma, head and neck, liver or kidney cancer.

A single count supports this clone. The chain has TRBV9 and TRBJ1-3; 7 positions match TRBD1. The CDR3 sequence is 16 residues long. The V and J ends lost 4 bases and 2 bases, in that order; junction bases with no gene match: 9. Looked up from germline, CDR1 is SGDLS and CDR2 is YYNGEE. The CDR3 DNA follows: TGTGCCAGCAGCCTCCACCCCGACAGGGCTGGAAACACCATATATTTT. Translated: CASSLHPDRAGNTIYF.

The chain carries TRBV10-3 and TRBJ1-5; D not certain. The V end was cut by 3 bases, the J end by 0 bases, with 12 bases between. Germline values: CDR1 ENHRY, CDR2 SYGVKD. This CDR3 comprises 16 residues. The CDR3 sequence: CAISDPTPISNQPQHF. CDR3 nucleotides: TGTGCCATCAGTGACCCGACACCGATTAGCAATCAGCCCCAGCATTTT.

This sequence joins TRBV4-1 and TRBJ1-1; TRBD1 matches at 8 bases. The V segment lost 0 bases and the J segment 1 base; nucleotides outside the gene matches: 7. CDR3 length: 17 residues. Germline CDR1 is MGHRA and CDR2 is YSYEKL. Written as DNA, the CDR3 is TGCGCCAGCAGCCAAGATCGAGGACAGGGATCGAACACTGAAGCTTTCTTT. Translating it yields CASSQDRGQGSNTEAFF.

Concerning this clone: Other DNA variants within this sample encode the same CDR3. V and J are TRBV5-1 and TRBJ2-3; 10 nucleotides line up with TRBD2. This CDR3 spans 15 amino acids. V lost 0 bases and J lost 3; bases outside the gene matches: 1. Germline loops: CDR1 SGHRS, CDR2 YFSETQ. The CDR3 DNA reads as TGCGCCAGCAGCTTGGGGACTAGCGGAACAGATACGCAGTATTTT. This encodes CASSLGTSGTDTQYF. The variable domain in full, with the rest retrieved from reference TRBV5-1 and TRBJ2-3, is KAGVTQTPRYLIKTRGQQVTLSCSPISGHRSVSWYQQTPGQGLQFLFEYFSETQRNKGNFPGRFSGRQFSNSRSEMNVSTLELGDSALYLCASSLGTSGTDTQYFGPGTRLTVL.

This sequence joins TRBV5-4 and TRBJ2-4, with D possibly matching TRBD1 (5 bases). V was shortened by 5 bases and J by 6 bases, with 12 bases between the two germline ends. The CDR3 length is 13 residues. Germline V CDR1 and CDR2: SGHNT, YYREEE (reference sequence). CDR3 in DNA: TGTGCCAGCAGTAACCCTCAGGGAAACATTCAGTACTTC. Translation: CASSNPQGNIQYF.

The V gene is TRBV5-1, the J gene TRBJ1-4; D gene uncertain. The CDR3 covers 14 residues. Trimming took 4 bases from V and 7 from J, leaving 14 bases between them. The V gene's germline CDR1 is SGHRS and CDR2 YFSETQ. Here the CDR3 reads CASSPSPDPEKLFF. The CDR3 nucleotides are TGCGCCAGCAGCCCTAGTCCAGACCCTGAAAAACTGTTTTTT.

The chain combines TRBV5-1 with TRBJ1-6; tentative D call: TRBD1 (5 bases). In germline, CDR1 is SGHRS, CDR2 YFSETQ. The CDR3 has 16 amino acids. V lost 0 bases and J 5 bases, leaving 12 bases between the germline ends. This CDR3 reads CASSLAPGTDNSPLHF. CDR3 DNA sequence: TGCGCCAGCAGCTTGGCCCCCGGGACGGATAATTCACCCCTCCACTTT.

The rearrangement joins TRBV5-1 to TRBJ2-3, with TRBD2 matching over 9 bases. CDR1 and CDR2 from the germline V gene are SGHRS and YFSETQ. The CDR3 covers 17 residues. J was trimmed by 3 bases and V by 4 bases; bases with no gene match: 12. The CDR3 DNA is TGCGCCAGCAGCACAGGGACTAGCTTCCCTATGACAGATACGCAGTATTTT. Translating gives CASSTGTSFPMTDTQYF.

This chain links TRBV5-4 with TRBJ2-1; the match to TRBD2 covers 7 bases. V shed 0 bases, J shed 0 bases, and the junction held 0 bases outside the gene matches. The CDR3 has 15 amino acids. The germline gives CDR1 SGHNT, CDR2 YYREEE (reference sequence). The CDR3 nucleotides are TGTGCCAGCAGCTTGGGCGGGAGCTCCTACAATGAGCAGTTCTTC. Residues: CASSLGGSSYNEQFF.

The rearrangement uses TRBV4-1 and TRBJ1-5, with D tentatively TRBD1 (5 bases). Germline CDR1 and CDR2: MGHRA and YSYEKL. V was trimmed by 4 bases and J by 3 bases, leaving 19 bases between them. The CDR3 is 17 amino acids. CDR3 DNA: TGCGCCAGCAGCCTGCACTCCGGGACCTCGGACAATCAGCCCCAGCATTTT. The encoded protein is CASSLHSGTSDNQPQHF.

The chain couples TRBV30 to TRBJ2-5; TRBD2 matches 15 bases. Germline CDR1 GTSNPN, CDR2 SVGIG (reference sequence). The CDR3 covers 15 residues. Trimming at V came to 7 bases and at J to 2 bases, leaving 5 bases not matched to a gene. The CDR3 DNA sequence: TGTGCCTTTGGGACTAGCGGGGGGACACAAGAGACCCAGTACTTC. This translates into CAFGTSGGTQETQYF.

This chain connects TRBV6-6 to TRBJ2-7, with 10 bases lining up with TRBD2. The CDR3 runs to 16 residues. With 2 bases clipped from V and 0 bases from J, the junction kept 4 bases outside the gene matches. Germline V CDR1 and CDR2: MNHNY, SVGAGI (reference sequence). CDR3 sequence: CASSYRAGGLSYEQYF. The CDR3 DNA sequence: TGTGCCAGCAGTTACCGAGCGGGAGGGCTCTCCTACGAGCAGTACTTC.

The chain is built from TRBV5-4 and TRBJ2-7, with a weak D call TRBD2 (5 bases). V was clipped by 4 bases and J by 2 bases, with 10 bases between them. This CDR3 is 13 amino acids long. In germline, CDR1 is SGHNT, CDR2 YYREEE (reference sequence). Here the CDR3 DNA reads TGTGCCAGCAGCGCGGGCCTCGCCTACGAGCAGTACTTC. It encodes CASSAGLAYEQYF.

The gene calls are TRBV6-5 and TRBJ1-6; 7 bases fit TRBD1. CDR3 length: 15 amino acids. Trimming cost V 6 bases and J 1 base; bases outside gene matches: 3. Germline loops: CDR1 MNHEY, CDR2 SVGAGI. The CDR3: CASSQTGSYNSPLHF. The CDR3 nucleotides read TGTGCCAGCAGCCAGACAGGGTCCTATAATTCACCCCTCCACTTT.

The chain joins TRBV5-1 to TRBJ1-5; no reliable D call. This CDR3 is built from 15 residues. CDR1 is SGHRS and CDR2 is YFSETQ in the germline V gene. Trimming stripped 2 bases from V and 0 bases from J, with 9 bases between. CDR3 sequence: CASSLNGNSNQPQHF. The CDR3, as DNA: TGCGCCAGCAGCTTAAACGGGAATAGCAATCAGCCCCAGCATTTT.

This clone was found a few times. The chain uses TRBV30 and TRBJ1-6; D is undetermined. From germline, CDR1 is GTSNPN and CDR2 SVGIG (reference sequence). Trimming stripped 2 bases from V and 0 bases from J, with 5 bases between. The CDR3 extends over 14 amino acids. The CDR3 DNA is TGTGCCTGGAGTCGGAGCTCCTATAATTCACCCCTCCACTTT. Amino acid sequence: CAWSRSSYNSPLHF.

This clone was seen a handful of times. This sequence joins TRBV28 and TRBJ1-1; 9 nucleotides align to TRBD1. From germline, CDR1 is MDHEN and CDR2 SYDVKM. This CDR3 has 14 residues. The trim removed 4 bases at V and 5 bases at J, leaving 5 bases unmatched. The CDR3 spells CASSSYRGRTEAFF. The DNA for the CDR3 is TGTGCCAGCAGTTCGTACAGGGGGCGGACTGAAGCTTTCTTT. The whole variable domain, filled in from reference TRBV28 and TRBJ1-1, reads DVKVTQSSRYLVKRTGEKVFLECVQDMDHENMFWYRQDPGLGLRLIYFSYDVKMKEKGDIPEGYSVSREKKERFSLILESASTNQTSMYLCASSSYRGRTEAFFGQGTRLTVV.

This clone was detected once. V is TRBV5-6 and J is TRBJ1-4; D might be TRBD1 (5 bases). Germline CDR1 and CDR2: SGHDT and YYEEEE. The CDR3 totals 16 residues. Trimming removed 2 bases from V and 4 bases from J, with 15 bases in between. The CDR3 here is CASSFDSAGNNEKLFF. As DNA, the CDR3 is TGTGCCAGCAGCTTTGACTCGGCAGGGAATAATGAAAAACTGTTTTTT.